This entry concerns a single T cell receptor (beta chain). As the CDR3 is not closed by the conserved phenylalanine or tryptophan, this likely results from a read error. Because the CDR3's place on the DNA is in doubt, the DNA is left out and the CDR3 is given as listed by TCRdb. Authors' analysis steps: Nucleated cell counts were estimated from reference gene primer amplification. The assay was immunoSEQ multiplex PCR, and TCRdb's table has in-frame clones only and misses some. The V and J calls and clone size were taken over from that table, and D and trimming were inferred from the DNA. The sample holds about 170,000 clones, 84% seen once. A total of 9 residues make up the CDR3, ends included. Germline CDR1 and CDR2: LNHDA and SQIVND (reference sequence). The participants were between about 18 and 90 years old and came from 20 to 30 US areas. Participant reports of clinical history set cohort assignment.

The data stem from a study of blood T cell repertoires in COVID-19. At the level of the study: PBMCs, B-cell-depleted T cells, or T cells provided the cDNA or gDNA that made up the material.

Sequences were obtained from PBMCs or T cells enriched from blood (not recorded which). The origin of this receptor is a man over 45 who had recovered from COVID-19. V is TRBV19 and J is TRBJ1-2; TRBD1, the D gene given by the table, was not confirmed from the DNA. This chain's CDR3 is CASSWAAGE.